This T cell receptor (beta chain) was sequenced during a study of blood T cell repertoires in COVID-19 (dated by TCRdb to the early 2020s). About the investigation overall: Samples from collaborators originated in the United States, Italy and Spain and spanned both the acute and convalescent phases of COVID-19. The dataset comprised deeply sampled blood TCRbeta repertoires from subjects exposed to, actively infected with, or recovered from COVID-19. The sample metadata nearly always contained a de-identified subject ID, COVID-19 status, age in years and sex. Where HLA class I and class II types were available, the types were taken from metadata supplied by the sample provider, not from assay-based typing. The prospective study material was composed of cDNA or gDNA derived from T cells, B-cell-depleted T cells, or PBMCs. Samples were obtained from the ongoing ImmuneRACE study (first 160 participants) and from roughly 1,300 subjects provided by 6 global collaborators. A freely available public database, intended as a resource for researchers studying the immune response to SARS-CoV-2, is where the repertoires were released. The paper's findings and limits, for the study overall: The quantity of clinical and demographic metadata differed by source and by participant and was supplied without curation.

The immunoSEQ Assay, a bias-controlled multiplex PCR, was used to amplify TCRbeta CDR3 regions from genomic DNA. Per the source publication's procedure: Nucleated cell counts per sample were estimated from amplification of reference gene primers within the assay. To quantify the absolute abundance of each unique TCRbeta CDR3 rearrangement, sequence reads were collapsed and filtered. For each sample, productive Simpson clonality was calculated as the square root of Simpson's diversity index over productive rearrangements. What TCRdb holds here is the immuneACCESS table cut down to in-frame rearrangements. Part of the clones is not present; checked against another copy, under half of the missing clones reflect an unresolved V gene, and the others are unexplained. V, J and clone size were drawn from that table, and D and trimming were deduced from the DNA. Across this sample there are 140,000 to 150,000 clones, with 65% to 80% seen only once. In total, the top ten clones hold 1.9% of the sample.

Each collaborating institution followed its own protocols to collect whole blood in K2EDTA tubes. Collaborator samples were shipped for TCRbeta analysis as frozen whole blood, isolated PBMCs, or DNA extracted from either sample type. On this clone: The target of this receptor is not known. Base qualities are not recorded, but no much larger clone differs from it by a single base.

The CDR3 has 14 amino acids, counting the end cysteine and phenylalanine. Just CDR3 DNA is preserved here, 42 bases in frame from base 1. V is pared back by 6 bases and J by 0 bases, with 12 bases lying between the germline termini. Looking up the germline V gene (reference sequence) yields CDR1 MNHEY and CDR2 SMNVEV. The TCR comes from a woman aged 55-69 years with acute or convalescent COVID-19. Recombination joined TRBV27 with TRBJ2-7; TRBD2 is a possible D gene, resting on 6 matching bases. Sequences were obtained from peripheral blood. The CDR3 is CASRSGWSSYEQYF. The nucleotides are TGTGCCAGCAGAAGCGGGTGGAGCTCCTACGAGCAGTACTTC.